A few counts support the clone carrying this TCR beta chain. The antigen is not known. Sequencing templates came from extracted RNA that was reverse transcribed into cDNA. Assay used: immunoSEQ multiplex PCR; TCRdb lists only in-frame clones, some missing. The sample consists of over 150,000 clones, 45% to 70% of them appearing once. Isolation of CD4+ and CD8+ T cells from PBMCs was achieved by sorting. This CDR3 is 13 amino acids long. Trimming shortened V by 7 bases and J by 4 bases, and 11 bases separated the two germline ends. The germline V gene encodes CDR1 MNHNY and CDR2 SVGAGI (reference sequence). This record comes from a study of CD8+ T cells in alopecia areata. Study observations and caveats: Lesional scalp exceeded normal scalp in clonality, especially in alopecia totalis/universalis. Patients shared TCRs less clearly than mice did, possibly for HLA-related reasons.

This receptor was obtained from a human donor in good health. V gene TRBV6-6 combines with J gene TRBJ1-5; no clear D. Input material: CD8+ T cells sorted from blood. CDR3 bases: TGTGCCAGCAACAACCGGGCGAATCAGCCCCAGCATTTT. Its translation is CASNNRANQPQHF.